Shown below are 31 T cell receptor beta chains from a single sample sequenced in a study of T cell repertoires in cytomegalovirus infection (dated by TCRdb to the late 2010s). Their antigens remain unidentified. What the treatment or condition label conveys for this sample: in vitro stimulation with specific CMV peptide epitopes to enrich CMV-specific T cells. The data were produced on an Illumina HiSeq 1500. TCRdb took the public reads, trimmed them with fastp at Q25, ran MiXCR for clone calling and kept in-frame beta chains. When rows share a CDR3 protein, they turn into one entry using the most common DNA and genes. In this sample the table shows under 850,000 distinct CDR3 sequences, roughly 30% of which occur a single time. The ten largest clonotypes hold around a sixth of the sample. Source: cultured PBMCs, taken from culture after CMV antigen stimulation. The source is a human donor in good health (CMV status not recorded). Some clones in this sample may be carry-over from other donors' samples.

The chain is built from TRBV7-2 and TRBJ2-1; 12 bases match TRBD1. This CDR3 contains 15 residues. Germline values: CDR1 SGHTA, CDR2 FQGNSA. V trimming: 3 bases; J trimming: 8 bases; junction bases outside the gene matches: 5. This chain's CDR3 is CASSFLGQGADEQFF. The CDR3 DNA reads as TGTGCCAGCAGCTTTTTGGGACAGGGGGCCGATGAGCAGTTCTTC.

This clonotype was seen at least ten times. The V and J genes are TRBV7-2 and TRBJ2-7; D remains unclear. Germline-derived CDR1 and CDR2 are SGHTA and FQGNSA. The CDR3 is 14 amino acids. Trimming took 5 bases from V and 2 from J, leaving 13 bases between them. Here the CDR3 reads CASSIPNRPYEQYF. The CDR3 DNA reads TGTGCCAGCAGCATCCCCAACCGACCCTACGAGCAGTACTTC. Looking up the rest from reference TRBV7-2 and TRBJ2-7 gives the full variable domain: GAGVSQSPSNKVTEKGKDVELRCDPISGHTALYWYRQSLGQGLEFLIYFQGNSAPDKSGLPSDRFSAERTGGSVSTLTIQRTQQEDSAVYLCASSIPNRPYEQYFGPGTRLTVT.

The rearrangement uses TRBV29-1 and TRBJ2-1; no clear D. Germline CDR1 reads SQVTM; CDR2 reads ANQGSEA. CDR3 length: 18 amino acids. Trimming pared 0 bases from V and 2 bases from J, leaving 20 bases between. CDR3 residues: CSVEDGTAGRVTYNEQFF. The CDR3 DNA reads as TGCAGCGTTGAAGACGGAACAGCCGGGCGAGTTACCTACAATGAGCAGTTCTTC.

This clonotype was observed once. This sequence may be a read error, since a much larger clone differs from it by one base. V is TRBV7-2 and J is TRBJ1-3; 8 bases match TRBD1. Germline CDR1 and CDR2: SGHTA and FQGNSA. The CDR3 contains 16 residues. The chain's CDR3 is CASSPGGVSPGNAIYF. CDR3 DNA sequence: TGTGCCAGCAGTCCAGGGGGCGTTTCCCCTGGAAACGCCATATATTTT.

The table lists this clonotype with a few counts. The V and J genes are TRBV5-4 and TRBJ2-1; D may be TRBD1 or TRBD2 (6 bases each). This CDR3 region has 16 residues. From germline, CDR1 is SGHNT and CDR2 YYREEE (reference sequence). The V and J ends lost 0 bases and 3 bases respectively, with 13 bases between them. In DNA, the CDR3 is TGTGCCAGCAGCTTGGGGACGGGGGCCAACTACAATGAGCAGTTCTTC. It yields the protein CASSLGTGANYNEQFF.

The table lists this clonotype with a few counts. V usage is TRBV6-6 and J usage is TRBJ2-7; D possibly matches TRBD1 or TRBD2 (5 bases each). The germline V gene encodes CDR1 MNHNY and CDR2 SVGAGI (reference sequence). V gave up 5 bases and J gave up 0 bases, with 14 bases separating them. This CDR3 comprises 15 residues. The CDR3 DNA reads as TGTGCCAGCAGTCGCGAGGGACGCGGCTCCTACGAGCAGTACTTC. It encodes CASSREGRGSYEQYF.

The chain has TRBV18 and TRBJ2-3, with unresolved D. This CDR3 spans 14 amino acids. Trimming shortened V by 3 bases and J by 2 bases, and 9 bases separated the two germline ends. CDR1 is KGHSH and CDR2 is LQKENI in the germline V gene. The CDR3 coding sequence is TGTGCCAGCTCACCTCGACCCTTCACAGATACGCAGTATTTT. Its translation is CASSPRPFTDTQYF.

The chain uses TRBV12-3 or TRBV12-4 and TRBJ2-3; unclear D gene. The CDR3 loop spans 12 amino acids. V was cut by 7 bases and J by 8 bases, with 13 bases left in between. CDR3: CASILDTLTQYF. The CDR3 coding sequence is TGTGCCAGCATCCTCGACACCCTTACGCAGTATTTT.

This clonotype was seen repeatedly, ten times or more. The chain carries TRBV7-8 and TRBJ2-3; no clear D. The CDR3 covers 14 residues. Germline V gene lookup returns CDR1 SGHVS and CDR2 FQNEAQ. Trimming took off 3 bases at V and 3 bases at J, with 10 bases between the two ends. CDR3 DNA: TGTGCCAGCAGCTTTCGTGGCGGAACAGATACGCAGTATTTT. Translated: CASSFRGGTDTQYF.

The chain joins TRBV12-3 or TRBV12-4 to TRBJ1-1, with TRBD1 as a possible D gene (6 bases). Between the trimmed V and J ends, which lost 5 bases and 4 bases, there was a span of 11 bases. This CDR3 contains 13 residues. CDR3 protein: CASSRQVSTEAFF. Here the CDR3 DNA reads TGTGCCAGCAGTCGACAGGTGTCCACTGAAGCTTTCTTT.

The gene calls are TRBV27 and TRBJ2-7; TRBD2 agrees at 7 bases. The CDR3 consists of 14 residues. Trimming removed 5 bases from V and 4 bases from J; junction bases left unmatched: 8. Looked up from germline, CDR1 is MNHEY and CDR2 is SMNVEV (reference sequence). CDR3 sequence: CASSTPAAGYEQYF. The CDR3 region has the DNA TGTGCCAGCAGTACCCCCGCAGCGGGATACGAGCAGTACTTC.

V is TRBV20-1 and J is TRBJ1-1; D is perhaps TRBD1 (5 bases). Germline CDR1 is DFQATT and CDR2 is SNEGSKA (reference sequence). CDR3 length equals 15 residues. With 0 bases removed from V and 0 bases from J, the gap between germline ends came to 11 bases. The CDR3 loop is CSARDLGGVNTEAFF. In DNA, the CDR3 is TGCAGTGCTAGAGATCTCGGGGGAGTGAACACTGAAGCTTTCTTT.

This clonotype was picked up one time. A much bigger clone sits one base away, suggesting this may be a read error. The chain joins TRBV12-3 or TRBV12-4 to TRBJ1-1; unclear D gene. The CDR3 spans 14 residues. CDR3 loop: CASGFSQMNTEAFF. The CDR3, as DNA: TGTGCCAGCGGTTTTTCACAAATGAACACTGAAGCTTTCTTT.

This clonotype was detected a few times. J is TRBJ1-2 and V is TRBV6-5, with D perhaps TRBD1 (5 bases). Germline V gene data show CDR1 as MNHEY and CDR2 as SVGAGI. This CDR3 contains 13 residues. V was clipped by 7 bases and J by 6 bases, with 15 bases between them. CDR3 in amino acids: CASTPGRGNGYTF. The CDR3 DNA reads TGTGCCAGCACCCCGGGACGAGGGAATGGCTACACCTTC.

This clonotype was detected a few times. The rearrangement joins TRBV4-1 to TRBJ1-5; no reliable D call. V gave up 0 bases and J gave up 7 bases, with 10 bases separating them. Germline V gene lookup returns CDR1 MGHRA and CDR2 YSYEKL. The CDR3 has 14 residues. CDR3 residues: CASSQESGLQPQHF. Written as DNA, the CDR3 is TGCGCCAGCAGCCAAGAATCGGGGTTGCAGCCCCAGCATTTT.

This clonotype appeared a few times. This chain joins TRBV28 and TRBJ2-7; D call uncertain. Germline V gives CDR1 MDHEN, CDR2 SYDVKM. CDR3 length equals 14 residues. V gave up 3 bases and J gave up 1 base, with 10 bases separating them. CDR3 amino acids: CASSLGRDSYEQYF. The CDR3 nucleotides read TGTGCCAGCAGTTTGGGCAGAGATTCCTACGAGCAGTACTTC.

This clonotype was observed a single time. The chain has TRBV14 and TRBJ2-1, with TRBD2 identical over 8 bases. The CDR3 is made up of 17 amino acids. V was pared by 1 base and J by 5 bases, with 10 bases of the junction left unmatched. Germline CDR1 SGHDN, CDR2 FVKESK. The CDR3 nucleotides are TGTGCCAGCAGCCAAGTGAGACTAGCGCTTAGGCACAATGAGCAGTTCTTC. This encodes CASSQVRLALRHNEQFF.

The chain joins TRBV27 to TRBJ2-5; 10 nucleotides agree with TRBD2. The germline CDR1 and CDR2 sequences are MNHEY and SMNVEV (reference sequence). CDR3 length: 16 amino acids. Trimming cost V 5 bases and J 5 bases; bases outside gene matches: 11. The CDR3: CASSPRAGGPVETQYF. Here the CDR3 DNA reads TGTGCCAGCAGTCCCCGAGCGGGGGGGCCGGTGGAGACCCAGTACTTC.

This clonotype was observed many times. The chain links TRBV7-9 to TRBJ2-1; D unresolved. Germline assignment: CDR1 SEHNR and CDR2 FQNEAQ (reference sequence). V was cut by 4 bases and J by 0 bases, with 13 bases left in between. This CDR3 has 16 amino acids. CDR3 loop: CASSSEGHGSYNEQFF. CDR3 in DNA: TGTGCCAGCAGCTCCGAAGGGCATGGCTCCTACAATGAGCAGTTCTTC.

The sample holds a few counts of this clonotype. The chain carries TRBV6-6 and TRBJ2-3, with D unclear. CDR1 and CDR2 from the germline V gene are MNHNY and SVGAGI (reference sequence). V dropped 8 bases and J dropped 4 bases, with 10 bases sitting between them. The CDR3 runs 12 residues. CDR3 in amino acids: CASAQAADTQYF. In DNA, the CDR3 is TGTGCCAGCGCCCAGGCGGCAGATACGCAGTATTTT.

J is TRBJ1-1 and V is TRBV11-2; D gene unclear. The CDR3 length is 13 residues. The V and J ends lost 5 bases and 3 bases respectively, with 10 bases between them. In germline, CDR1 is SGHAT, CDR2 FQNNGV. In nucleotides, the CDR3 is TGTGCCAGCAGCCCGCGCAGCGACACTGAAGCTTTCTTT. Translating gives CASSPRSDTEAFF.

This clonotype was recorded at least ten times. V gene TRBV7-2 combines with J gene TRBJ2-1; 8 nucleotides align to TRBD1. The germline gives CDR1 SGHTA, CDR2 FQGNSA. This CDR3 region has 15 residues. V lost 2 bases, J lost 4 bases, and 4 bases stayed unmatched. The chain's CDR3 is CASSLRTGRYNEQFF. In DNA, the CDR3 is TGTGCCAGCAGCTTAAGGACAGGGAGATACAATGAGCAGTTCTTC.

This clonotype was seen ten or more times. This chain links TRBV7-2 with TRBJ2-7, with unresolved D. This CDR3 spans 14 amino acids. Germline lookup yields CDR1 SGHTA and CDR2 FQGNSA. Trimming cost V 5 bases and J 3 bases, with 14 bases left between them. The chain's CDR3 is CASSPTFSYYEQYF. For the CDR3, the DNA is TGTGCCAGCAGCCCGACATTCTCTTACTACGAGCAGTACTTC.

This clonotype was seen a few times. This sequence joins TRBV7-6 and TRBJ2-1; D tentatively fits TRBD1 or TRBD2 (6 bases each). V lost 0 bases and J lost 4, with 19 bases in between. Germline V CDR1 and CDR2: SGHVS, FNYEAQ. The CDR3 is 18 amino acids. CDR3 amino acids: CASSLARRGLAFYNEQFF. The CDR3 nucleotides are TGTGCCAGCAGCTTAGCGAGGAGGGGGTTGGCGTTTTACAATGAGCAGTTCTTC.

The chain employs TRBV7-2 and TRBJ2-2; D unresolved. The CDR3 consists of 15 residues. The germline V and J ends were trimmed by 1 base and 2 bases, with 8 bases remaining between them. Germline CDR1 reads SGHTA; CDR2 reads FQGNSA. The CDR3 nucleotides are TGTGCCAGCAGCTTAGGGGCCCCAAACACCGGGGAGCTGTTTTTT. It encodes CASSLGAPNTGELFF.

CDR3 residues: CASSLGTDNYGYTF. In DNA, the CDR3 is TGTGCCAGCAGCTTGGGGACAGATAACTATGGCTACACCTTC. The chain recombines TRBV7-6 with TRBJ1-2, with 7 bases that match TRBD1. V shed 3 bases and J 1 base; nucleotides not matched to a gene: 2. The germline V gene has CDR1 SGHVS and CDR2 FNYEAQ. This CDR3 has 14 residues.

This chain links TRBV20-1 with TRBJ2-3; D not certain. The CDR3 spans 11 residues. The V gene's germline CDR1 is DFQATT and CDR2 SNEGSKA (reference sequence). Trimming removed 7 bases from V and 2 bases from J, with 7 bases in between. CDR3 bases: TGCAGTGGTCTTGACACAGATACGCAGTATTTT. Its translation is CSGLDTDTQYF.

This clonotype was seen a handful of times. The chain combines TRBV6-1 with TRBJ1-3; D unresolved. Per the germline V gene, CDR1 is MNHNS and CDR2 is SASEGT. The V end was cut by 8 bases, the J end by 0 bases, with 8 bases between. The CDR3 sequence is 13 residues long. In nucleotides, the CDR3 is TGTGCCAGCGGCATCGTCTCTGGAAACACCATATATTTT. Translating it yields CASGIVSGNTIYF.

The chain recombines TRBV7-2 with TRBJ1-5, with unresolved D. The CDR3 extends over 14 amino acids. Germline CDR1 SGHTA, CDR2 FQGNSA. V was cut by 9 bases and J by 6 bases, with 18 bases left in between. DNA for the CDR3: TGTGCCAGTGCCCCTTCCGGGCGCGGTCAGCCCCAGCATTTT. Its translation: CASAPSGRGQPQHF.

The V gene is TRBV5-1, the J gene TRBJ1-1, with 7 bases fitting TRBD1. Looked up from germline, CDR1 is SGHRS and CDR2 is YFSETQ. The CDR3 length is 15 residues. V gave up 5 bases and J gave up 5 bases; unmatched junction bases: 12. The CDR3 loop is CASRVAVRGGTEAFF. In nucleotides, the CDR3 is TGCGCCAGCAGGGTGGCTGTCAGGGGGGGTACTGAAGCTTTCTTT.

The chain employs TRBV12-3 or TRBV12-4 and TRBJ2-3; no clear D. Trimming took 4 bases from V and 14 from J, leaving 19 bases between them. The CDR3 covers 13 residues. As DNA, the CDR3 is TGTGCCAGCAGTTCGGGCCTCCCGTGGCGGCTGTATTTT. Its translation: CASSSGLPWRLYF.